What follows are 8 T cell receptor beta chains derived from one specimen sequenced in a study of technical replicates of blood from a few donors. Profiling relied on immunoSEQ multiplex PCR, and the TCRdb table lists in-frame clones only, not all of them. The sample yields 84,000 or so clones, about 94% seen once. Sequencing was done on a sample of T cells isolated from PBMCs. All receptors derive from a human donor in good health.

The J gene is TRBJ1-1, the V gene TRBV27; a weak D match, TRBD1 (6 bases). This CDR3 is built from 15 residues. V lost 5 bases, J lost 3 bases, and 16 bases lay in between. Germline V gene sequence: CDR1 MNHEY, CDR2 SMNVEV (reference sequence). CDR3 region: CASSLSGTKHTEAFF. CDR3 DNA sequence: TGTGCCAGCAGTCTGTCCGGGACAAAACACACTGAAGCTTTCTTT.

The chain joins TRBV7-9 to TRBJ2-5; 10 nucleotides align to TRBD2. V dropped 5 bases and J dropped 1; count of bases not matched to a gene: 4. CDR1 and CDR2 from the germline V gene are SEHNR and FQNEAQ (reference sequence). The CDR3 loop spans 15 amino acids. The CDR3 protein is CASSQGTSAQETQYF. In DNA form, the CDR3 reads TGTGCCAGCAGCCAGGGGACTAGCGCCCAAGAGACCCAGTACTTC.

J is TRBJ2-7 and V is TRBV19, with TRBD1 as a possible D gene (6 bases). CDR1 and CDR2 (germline): LNHDA, SQIVND (reference sequence). The CDR3 consists of 15 residues. With 7 bases removed from V and 1 base from J, the gap between germline ends came to 17 bases. CDR3 protein: CASNTAGTNSYEQYF. The CDR3 DNA sequence: TGTGCCAGTAACACGGCCGGGACAAATTCCTACGAGCAGTACTTC.

This chain joins TRBV29-1 and TRBJ1-4; D uncertain. The V end was cut by 0 bases, the J end by 8 bases, with 19 bases between. Looked up from germline, CDR1 is SQVTM and CDR2 is ANQGSEA. The CDR3 runs 16 residues. As DNA, the CDR3 is TGCAGCGTTGAAGATCTTACGGGAAGGGTTTGGGAAAAACTGTTTTTT. Its translation: CSVEDLTGRVWEKLFF.

This clone has only one observation. The CDR3 loop is CATRPRRDAYNEQFF. CDR3 in DNA: TGTGCCACCAGACCAAGGCGGGATGCGTACAATGAGCAGTTCTTC. This chain links TRBV15 with TRBJ2-1; possible D gene TRBD2, 6 bases. Germline V gene lookup returns CDR1 LNHNV and CDR2 YYDKDF (reference sequence). The V and J ends lost 6 bases and 4 bases respectively, with 16 bases between them. The CDR3 runs 15 residues.

The J gene is TRBJ2-3, the V gene TRBV29-1, with TRBD2 identical over 8 bases. J lost 3 bases, V lost 4 bases, and 6 bases had no gene match. CDR1 and CDR2 from the germline V gene are SQVTM and ANQGSEA. The CDR3 loop spans 14 amino acids. Written as DNA, the CDR3 is TGCAGCGTTGTCGGGGGGGGGCCAACAGATACGCAGTATTTT. Residues: CSVVGGGPTDTQYF.

The chain couples TRBV9 to TRBJ1-1; D unclear. The CDR3 runs to 18 residues. Germline lookup yields CDR1 SGDLS and CDR2 YYNGEE. The V and J ends lost 0 bases and 0 bases respectively, with 18 bases between them. The CDR3 sequence is CASSVERGPLGMNTEAFF. DNA of the CDR3: TGTGCCAGCAGCGTAGAAAGAGGGCCTCTGGGGATGAACACTGAAGCTTTCTTT.

In this sample, this clone turned up once. This rearrangement joins TRBV2 to TRBJ1-4; D not certain. This CDR3 spans 19 amino acids. The V gene lost 7 bases and the J gene lost 8 bases, with 32 bases spanning the gap. Germline V CDR1 and CDR2: SNHLY, FYNNEI. The CDR3 here is CASTREVVGGPETLEKLFF. The CDR3 coding sequence is TGTGCCAGCACACGGGAAGTGGTGGGAGGCCCAGAAACTTTAGAAAAACTGTTTTTT.